The rows below give T cell receptor beta chains drawn from one sample of a study of blood T cell repertoires in COVID-19. Profiling relied on immunoSEQ multiplex PCR, and the TCRdb table lists in-frame clones only, not all of them. Of 90,000 to 150,000 clones in the sample, around 87% were seen once. Sequencing used peripheral blood. Receptors were obtained from a woman between 50 and 59 years old with acute or convalescent COVID-19. Each CDR3 is given with its conserved first and last residue. Fields, in order: J gene, clone size, D gene, V gene, CDR3 protein, CDR3 DNA. The D gene is left open where the match is weak. Not all rows give a size; the values are once, few, many and, for expanded clones, a class.

j_gene: TRBJ1-2; abundance: -; d_gene: -; v_gene: TRBV18; CDR3aa: CASSPPGRPLGYTF; CDR3nt: TGTGCCAGCTCACCACCGGGCAGGCCTCTCGGCTACACCTTC
j_gene: TRBJ1-5; abundance: -; d_gene: -; v_gene: TRBV19; CDR3aa: CASSIQNQPQHF; CDR3nt: TGTGCCAGTAGTATACAAAATCAGCCCCAGCATTTT
j_gene: TRBJ1-2; abundance: -; d_gene: -; v_gene: TRBV29-1; CDR3aa: CSASGATENYGYTF; CDR3nt: TGCAGCGCCTCTGGGGCAACCGAAAACTATGGCTACACCTTC
j_gene: TRBJ2-5; abundance: -; d_gene: TRBD2; v_gene: TRBV29-1; CDR3aa: CSVVAGQETQYF; CDR3nt: TGCAGCGTAGTAGCGGGGCAAGAGACCCAGTACTTC
j_gene: TRBJ2-2; abundance: few; d_gene: TRBD2; v_gene: TRBV10-1; CDR3aa: CASSERLAGTNTGELFF; CDR3nt: TGCGCCAGCAGTGAGAGACTAGCGGGCACGAACACCGGGGAGCTGTTTTTT
j_gene: TRBJ2-1; abundance: -; d_gene: -; v_gene: TRBV7-3; CDR3aa: CASSLNADNEQFF; CDR3nt: TGTGCCAGCAGCTTAAACGCGGACAATGAGCAGTTCTTC
j_gene: TRBJ2-1; abundance: -; d_gene: TRBD2; v_gene: TRBV10-1; CDR3aa: CASGKGGSGPYNEQFF; CDR3nt: TGCGCCAGCGGTAAAGGCGGGAGTGGTCCCTACAATGAGCAGTTCTTC
j_gene: TRBJ1-5; abundance: once; d_gene: TRBD1; v_gene: TRBV19; CDR3aa: CASSSGTGGGSNQPQHF; CDR3nt: TGTGCCAGTAGCTCCGGGACAGGGGGCGGAAGCAATCAGCCCCAGCATTTT
j_gene: TRBJ1-5; abundance: -; d_gene: -; v_gene: TRBV27; CDR3aa: CASSFWGVPNQPQHF; CDR3nt: TGTGCCAGCAGTTTTTGGGGGGTCCCAAATCAGCCCCAGCATTTT
j_gene: TRBJ1-2; abundance: once; d_gene: -; v_gene: TRBV27; CDR3aa: CASSRQAAGGYTF; CDR3nt: TGTGCCAGCAGTCGCCAGGCGGCGGGGGGCTACACCTTC
j_gene: TRBJ2-5; abundance: -; d_gene: TRBD2; v_gene: TRBV18; CDR3aa: CASSRGGEATQYF; CDR3nt: TGTGCCAGCTCACGGGGAGGGGAGGCGACCCAGTACTTC
j_gene: TRBJ1-5; abundance: -; d_gene: -; v_gene: TRBV9; CDR3aa: CASSATGSGQPQHF; CDR3nt: TGTGCCAGCAGTGCTACAGGGTCCGGGCAGCCCCAGCATTTT
j_gene: TRBJ2-7; abundance: -; d_gene: TRBD1; v_gene: TRBV3-1/TRBV3-2; CDR3aa: CASSPSGGSEQYF; CDR3nt: TGTGCCAGCAGCCCTTCAGGGGGCAGCGAGCAGTACTTC
j_gene: TRBJ2-3; abundance: -; d_gene: -; v_gene: TRBV6-2/TRBV6-3; CDR3aa: CASSSSTDTQYF; CDR3nt: TGTGCCAGCAGTTCTTCCACAGATACGCAGTATTTT
j_gene: TRBJ2-1; abundance: few; d_gene: TRBD2; v_gene: TRBV27; CDR3aa: CASSHGLAGYEQFF; CDR3nt: TGTGCCAGCAGTCACGGACTAGCGGGATATGAGCAGTTCTTC
j_gene: TRBJ1-2; abundance: -; d_gene: TRBD1; v_gene: TRBV19; CDR3aa: CASSIAGGTEVYGYTF; CDR3nt: TGTGCCAGTAGTATAGCTGGGGGGACAGAAGTCTATGGCTACACCTTC
j_gene: TRBJ2-3; abundance: once; d_gene: TRBD2; v_gene: TRBV5-4; CDR3aa: CASSIARGGPDTQYF; CDR3nt: TGTGCCAGCAGCATTGCCCGGGGGGGCCCAGATACGCAGTATTTT
j_gene: TRBJ1-4; abundance: -; d_gene: -; v_gene: TRBV10-3; CDR3aa: CAISDRGDEKLFF; CDR3nt: TGTGCCATCAGTGACCGGGGGGATGAAAAACTGTTTTTT
j_gene: TRBJ2-2; abundance: -; d_gene: TRBD1; v_gene: TRBV30; CDR3aa: CAWTLGGSGELFF; CDR3nt: TGTGCCTGGACCCTAGGGGGCTCCGGGGAGCTGTTTTTT
j_gene: TRBJ1-5; abundance: -; d_gene: -; v_gene: TRBV2; CDR3aa: CASSETRGDQPQHF; CDR3nt: TGTGCCAGCAGTGAAACCCGAGGCGATCAGCCCCAGCATTTT
j_gene: TRBJ2-7; abundance: once; d_gene: TRBD1; v_gene: TRBV11-1; CDR3aa: CASSIDGTGAEQYF; CDR3nt: TGTGCCAGCAGCATCGACGGGACAGGGGCCGAGCAGTACTTC
j_gene: TRBJ1-1; abundance: -; d_gene: -; v_gene: TRBV30; CDR3aa: CACTGYTEAFF; CDR3nt: TGTGCCTGTACAGGGTACACTGAAGCTTTCTTT
j_gene: TRBJ2-1; abundance: -; d_gene: TRBD2; v_gene: TRBV25-1; CDR3aa: CASSDPSGYNEQFF; CDR3nt: TGTGCCAGCAGTGACCCTAGCGGCTACAATGAGCAGTTCTTC
j_gene: TRBJ2-3; abundance: -; d_gene: -; v_gene: TRBV19; CDR3aa: CASSLPGVTDTQYF; CDR3nt: TGTGCCAGTAGTCTCCCGGGGGTAACAGATACGCAGTATTTT
j_gene: TRBJ1-1; abundance: -; d_gene: -; v_gene: TRBV7-9; CDR3aa: CASSPQGWTEAFF; CDR3nt: TGTGCCAGCAGCCCACAGGGTTGGACTGAAGCTTTCTTT
j_gene: TRBJ2-5; abundance: -; d_gene: -; v_gene: TRBV19; CDR3aa: CASSIDPQGRETQYF; CDR3nt: TGTGCCAGTAGTATAGATCCGCAGGGTCGAGAGACCCAGTACTTC
j_gene: TRBJ2-2; abundance: -; d_gene: -; v_gene: TRBV30; CDR3aa: CAWCPRDTGELFF; CDR3nt: TGTGCCTGGTGTCCCAGGGACACCGGGGAGCTGTTTTTT
j_gene: TRBJ1-1; abundance: -; d_gene: -; v_gene: TRBV18; CDR3aa: CASSPGAEAEAFF; CDR3nt: TGTGCCAGCTCACCTGGGGCAGAAGCTGAAGCTTTCTTT
j_gene: TRBJ2-5; abundance: -; d_gene: TRBD1; v_gene: TRBV3-1/TRBV3-2; CDR3aa: CASSPHGTVQETQYF; CDR3nt: TGTGCCAGCAGCCCCCACGGGACAGTACAAGAGACCCAGTACTTC
j_gene: TRBJ2-1; abundance: -; d_gene: TRBD2; v_gene: TRBV6-4; CDR3aa: CASSLLAGAVDEQFF; CDR3nt: TGTGCCAGCAGCCTACTAGCGGGGGCTGTGGATGAGCAGTTCTTC
j_gene: TRBJ1-1; abundance: -; d_gene: TRBD1; v_gene: TRBV18; CDR3aa: CASSPYSTGTTEAFF; CDR3nt: TGTGCCAGCTCACCTTATTCGACAGGGACCACTGAAGCTTTCTTT
j_gene: TRBJ2-2; abundance: -; d_gene: -; v_gene: TRBV5-1; CDR3aa: CASSQDRFNTGELFF; CDR3nt: TGCGCCAGCAGCCAAGACAGGTTCAACACCGGGGAGCTGTTTTTT
j_gene: TRBJ2-5; abundance: -; d_gene: TRBD2; v_gene: TRBV4-1; CDR3aa: CASSQGVASGQETQYF; CDR3nt: TGCGCCAGCAGCCAAGGGGTAGCTAGCGGCCAAGAGACCCAGTACTTC
j_gene: TRBJ2-1; abundance: -; d_gene: TRBD1; v_gene: TRBV7-6; CDR3aa: CASSLAGRGRDEQFF; CDR3nt: TGTGCCAGCAGCTTAGCCGGCAGGGGGCGTGATGAGCAGTTCTTC
j_gene: TRBJ1-2; abundance: -; d_gene: -; v_gene: TRBV7-9; CDR3aa: CASSPGSYGYTF; CDR3nt: TGTGCCAGCAGCCCAGGGTCCTATGGCTACACCTTC
j_gene: TRBJ1-1; abundance: -; d_gene: TRBD1; v_gene: TRBV18; CDR3aa: CASSPRTGETEAFF; CDR3nt: TGTGCCAGCTCACCGAGGACAGGGGAAACTGAAGCTTTCTTT
j_gene: TRBJ2-7; abundance: -; d_gene: -; v_gene: TRBV2; CDR3aa: CASSHRDFYEQYF; CDR3nt: TGTGCCAGCAGTCACAGGGATTTCTACGAGCAGTACTTC
j_gene: TRBJ1-2; abundance: -; d_gene: -; v_gene: TRBV12-3/TRBV12-4; CDR3aa: CASSPTGIYGYTF; CDR3nt: TGTGCCAGCAGTCCAACAGGGATCTATGGCTACACCTTC
j_gene: TRBJ2-4; abundance: -; d_gene: -; v_gene: TRBV5-6; CDR3aa: CASSLSGTKNIQYF; CDR3nt: TGTGCCAGCAGTTTATCCGGGACTAAAAACATTCAGTACTTC
j_gene: TRBJ2-1; abundance: -; d_gene: TRBD2; v_gene: TRBV15; CDR3aa: CATSPIAGRSGDNEQFF; CDR3nt: TGTGCCACCAGCCCAATCGCCGGTCGGAGCGGGGACAATGAGCAGTTCTTC
j_gene: TRBJ2-7; abundance: -; d_gene: TRBD1; v_gene: TRBV12-5; CDR3aa: CASGLVTGFPRGEQYF; CDR3nt: TGTGCTAGTGGTTTGGTGACAGGGTTCCCGAGGGGCGAGCAGTACTTC
j_gene: TRBJ1-5; abundance: -; d_gene: TRBD1; v_gene: TRBV7-2; CDR3aa: CASSKQGPASASNQPQHF; CDR3nt: TGTGCCAGCAGCAAACAGGGGCCTGCTTCCGCCAGCAATCAGCCCCAGCATTTT
j_gene: TRBJ2-5; abundance: -; d_gene: TRBD1; v_gene: TRBV9; CDR3aa: CASSVVAGGVQETQYF; CDR3nt: TGTGCCAGCAGCGTAGTTGCAGGGGGCGTTCAAGAGACCCAGTACTTC
j_gene: TRBJ2-3; abundance: once; d_gene: TRBD2; v_gene: TRBV19; CDR3aa: CASSIRLAGAKEKDTQYF; CDR3nt: TGTGCCAGTAGTATACGACTAGCGGGGGCCAAGGAGAAAGATACGCAGTATTTT
j_gene: TRBJ2-7; abundance: -; d_gene: TRBD2; v_gene: TRBV6-5; CDR3aa: CASSYFGGGSEQYF; CDR3nt: TGTGCCAGCAGTTACTTTGGCGGGGGTAGCGAGCAGTACTTC
j_gene: TRBJ2-7; abundance: once; d_gene: -; v_gene: TRBV21-1; CDR3aa: CASSKGSEIRSYEQYF; CDR3nt: TGTGCCAGCAGCAAAGGAAGTGAAATTAGATCCTACGAGCAGTACTTC
j_gene: TRBJ2-2; abundance: -; d_gene: TRBD1; v_gene: TRBV19; CDR3aa: CASRRQGAGGELFF; CDR3nt: TGTGCCAGTAGGCGACAGGGGGCCGGCGGGGAGCTGTTTTTT
j_gene: TRBJ2-2; abundance: -; d_gene: TRBD1; v_gene: TRBV19; CDR3aa: CASSPSDRGAGELFF; CDR3nt: TGTGCCAGTAGTCCATCGGACAGGGGGGCCGGGGAGCTGTTTTTT